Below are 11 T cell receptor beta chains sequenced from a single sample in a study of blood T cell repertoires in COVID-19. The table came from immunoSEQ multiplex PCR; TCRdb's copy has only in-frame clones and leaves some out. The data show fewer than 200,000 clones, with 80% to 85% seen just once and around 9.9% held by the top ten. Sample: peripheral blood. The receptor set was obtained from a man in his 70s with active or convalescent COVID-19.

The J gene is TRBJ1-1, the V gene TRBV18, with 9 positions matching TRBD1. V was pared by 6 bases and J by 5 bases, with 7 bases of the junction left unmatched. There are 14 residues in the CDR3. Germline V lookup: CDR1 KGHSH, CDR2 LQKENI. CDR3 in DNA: TGTGCCAGCTCCCCGGGACAGGGAAGAACTGAAGCTTTCTTT. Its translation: CASSPGQGRTEAFF. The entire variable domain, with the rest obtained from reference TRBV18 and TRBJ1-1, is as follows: NAGVMQNPRHLVRRRGQEARLRCSPMKGHSHVYWYRQLPEEGLKFMVYLQKENIIDESGMPKERFSAEFPKEGPSILRIQQVVRGDSAAYFCASSPGQGRTEAFFGQGTRLTVV.

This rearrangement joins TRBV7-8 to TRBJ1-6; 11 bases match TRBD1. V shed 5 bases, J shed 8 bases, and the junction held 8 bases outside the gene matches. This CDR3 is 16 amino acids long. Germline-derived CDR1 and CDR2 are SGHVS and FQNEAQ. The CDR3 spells CASSPRTGGMDSPLHF. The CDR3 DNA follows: TGTGCCAGCAGCCCCCGGACAGGGGGCATGGATTCACCCCTCCACTTT.

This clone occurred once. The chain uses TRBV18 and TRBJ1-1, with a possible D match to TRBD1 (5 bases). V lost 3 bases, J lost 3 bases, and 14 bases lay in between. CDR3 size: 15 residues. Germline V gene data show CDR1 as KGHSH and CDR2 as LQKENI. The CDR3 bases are TGTGCCAGCTCACCTCCAGGGCACGAAGACACTGAAGCTTTCTTT. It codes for CASSPPGHEDTEAFF.

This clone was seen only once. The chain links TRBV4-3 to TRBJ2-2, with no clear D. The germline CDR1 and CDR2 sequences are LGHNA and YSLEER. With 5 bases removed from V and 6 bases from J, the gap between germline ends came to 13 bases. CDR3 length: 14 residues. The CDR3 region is CASSIWIRAGELFF. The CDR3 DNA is TGCGCCAGCAGCATCTGGATCCGGGCCGGGGAGCTGTTTTTT.

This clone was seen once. CDR3 sequence (DNA): TGCAGCGCCAGACCCAGGGAGACCCAGTACTTC. Amino acid sequence: CSARPRETQYF. V gene TRBV29-1 combines with J gene TRBJ2-5; no definite D call. Trimming left V 7 bases short and J 5 bases short, with 11 bases between. Germline CDR1 is SQVTM and CDR2 is ANQGSEA. The CDR3 covers 11 residues. Full variable domain (missing parts from reference TRBV29-1 and TRBJ2-5): SAVISQKPSRDICQRGTSLTIQCQVDSQVTMMFWYRQQPGQSLTLIATANQGSEATYESGFVIDKFPISRPNLTFSTLTVSNMSPEDSSIYLCSARPRETQYFGPGTRLLVL.

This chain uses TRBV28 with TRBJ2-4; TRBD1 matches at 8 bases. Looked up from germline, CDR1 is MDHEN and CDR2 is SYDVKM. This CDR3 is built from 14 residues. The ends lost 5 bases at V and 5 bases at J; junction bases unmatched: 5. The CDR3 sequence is CASSPQGAENIQYF. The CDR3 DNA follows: TGTGCCAGCAGTCCGCAGGGGGCTGAAAACATTCAGTACTTC.

CDR3 loop: CASSPTGVEAKNIQYF. DNA of the CDR3: TGTGCCAGCAGCCCGACAGGGGTGGAGGCCAAAAACATTCAGTACTTC. V and J are TRBV28 and TRBJ2-4, with 8 bases identical to TRBD1. Germline-derived CDR1 and CDR2 are MDHEN and SYDVKM. Trimming removed 6 bases from V and 1 base from J; junction bases left unmatched: 8. CDR3 length equals 16 residues.

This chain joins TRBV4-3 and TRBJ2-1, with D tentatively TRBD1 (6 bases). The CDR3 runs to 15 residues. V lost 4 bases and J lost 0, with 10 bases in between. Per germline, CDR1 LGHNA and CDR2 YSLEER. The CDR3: CASSRGTFSYNEQFF. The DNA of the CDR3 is TGCGCCAGCAGCCGGGGGACATTCTCCTACAATGAGCAGTTCTTC.

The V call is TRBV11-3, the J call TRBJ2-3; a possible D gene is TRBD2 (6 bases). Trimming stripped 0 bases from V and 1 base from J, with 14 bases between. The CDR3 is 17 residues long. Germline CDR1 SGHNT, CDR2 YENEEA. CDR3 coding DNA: TGTGCCAGCAGCTTAGATGGTTGGGGGGTTCGCACAGATACGCAGTATTTT. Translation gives CASSLDGWGVRTDTQYF.

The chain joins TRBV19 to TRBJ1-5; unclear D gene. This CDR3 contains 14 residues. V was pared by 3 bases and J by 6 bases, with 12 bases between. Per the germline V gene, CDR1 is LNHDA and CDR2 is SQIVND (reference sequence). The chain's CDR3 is CASSIRTGRQPQHF. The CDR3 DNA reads TGTGCCAGTAGTATCCGAACTGGGCGTCAGCCCCAGCATTTT.

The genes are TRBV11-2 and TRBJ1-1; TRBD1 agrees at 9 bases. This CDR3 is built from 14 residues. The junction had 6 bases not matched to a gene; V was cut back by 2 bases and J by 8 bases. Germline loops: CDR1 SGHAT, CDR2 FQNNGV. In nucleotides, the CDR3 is TGTGCCAGCAGCTTATCGGGACAGGGTCGAGAAGCTTTCTTT. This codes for CASSLSGQGREAFF.